This entry features one T cell receptor (beta chain) sequence. This sample was included in a study of STAT5B mutations in CD4+ large granular lymphocyte leukemia. Profiled with immunoSEQ multiplex PCR; TCRdb holds only in-frame clones, not every one. The sample records thousands of clones, 76% being singletons. There are 17 residues in the CDR3. Germline loops: CDR1 SNHLY, CDR2 FYNNEI. V was shortened by 1 base and J by 0 bases, with 12 bases between the two germline ends. The chain recombines TRBV2 with TRBJ2-2; D is uncertain. This receptor was obtained from an older man with CD4+ T-cell large granular lymphocyte leukemia. The sequenced material came from PBMCs. CDR3 nucleotide sequence: TGTGCCAGCAGTGAAGGCCGGGTAAATGCGAACACCGGGGAGCTGTTTTTT. The encoded protein is CASSEGRVNANTGELFF. Full variable domain (rest looked up from reference TRBV2 and TRBJ2-2): EPEVTQTPSHQVTQMGQEVILRCVPISNHLYFYWYRQILGQKVEFLVSFYNNEISEKSEIFDDQFSVERPDGSNFTLKIRSTKLEDSAMYFCASSEGRVNANTGELFFGEGSRLTVL.